The 22 T cell receptor beta chains below come from one sample, sequenced in a study of blood T cell repertoires in COVID-19. The repertoire was sequenced with immunoSEQ multiplex PCR; TCRdb's copy has only in-frame clones and lacks some. The sample includes around 130,000 clones, about 84% of them seen just once. Sequences were obtained from peripheral blood. Receptors originate from a man aged 60-69 years with acute or convalescent COVID-19.

The gene calls are TRBV10-2 and TRBJ2-5; 7 bases map to TRBD2. Germline loops: CDR1 WSHSY, CDR2 SAAADI. This CDR3 spans 14 amino acids. V was clipped by 2 bases and J by 5 bases; unmatched bases: 5. The CDR3 bases are TGCGCCAGCAGTGAGGGACTAGTAGTGGAGACCCAGTACTTC. Amino acids: CASSEGLVVETQYF.

The V call is TRBV5-1, the J call TRBJ2-3; D is uncertain. V lost 3 bases and J 5 bases, leaving 7 bases between the germline ends. The CDR3 length is 12 residues. Germline V CDR1 and CDR2: SGHRS, YFSETQ. The CDR3 DNA sequence: TGCGCCAGCAGCTACTCAGGAGATACGCAGTATTTT. Amino acids: CASSYSGDTQYF.

This chain connects TRBV7-2 to TRBJ2-5; D perhaps matches TRBD2 (5 bases). V was cut by 1 base and J by 6 bases, with 12 bases left in between. CDR1 is SGHTA, CDR2 FQGNSA, per germline. The CDR3 length is 14 residues. In DNA, the CDR3 is TGTGCCAGCAGCTTAGAGTCTAGCATAAAGACCCAGTACTTC. Its protein is CASSLESSIKTQYF.

The V and J genes are TRBV7-9 and TRBJ2-1, with 11 bases fitting TRBD1. Germline trimming cut 5 bases from V and 1 base from J; bases unmatched to any gene: 7. CDR1 is SEHNR and CDR2 is FQNEAQ in the germline V gene (reference sequence). This CDR3 spans 17 amino acids. CDR3 amino acids: CASSRDRGASSYNEQFF. The CDR3 DNA sequence: TGTGCCAGCAGCCGGGACAGGGGGGCCAGTTCCTACAATGAGCAGTTCTTC.

The V gene is TRBV12-3 or TRBV12-4, the J gene TRBJ2-2; weak D call: TRBD2 (5 bases). The ends were cut back, 1 base at V and 6 bases at J, with 6 bases in the middle. The CDR3 extends over 13 amino acids. Written as DNA, the CDR3 is TGTGCCAGCAGTTTAGGGGGAGCCGGGGAGCTGTTTTTT. Its protein is CASSLGGAGELFF.

This clone was seen more than once but under ten times. The genes are TRBV7-3 and TRBJ2-7, with D uncertain. The germline V and J ends were trimmed by 3 bases and 2 bases, with 8 bases remaining between them. Germline CDR1 and CDR2: SGHTA and FQGTGA. This CDR3 comprises 13 residues. This CDR3 reads CASSFGVPYEQYF. The CDR3 DNA reads TGTGCCAGCAGCTTCGGAGTCCCCTACGAGCAGTACTTC.

The chain carries TRBV27 and TRBJ2-2; 13 bases line up with TRBD2. The CDR3 contains 16 residues. The V segment lost 4 bases and the J segment 5 bases; nucleotides outside the gene matches: 4. Germline loops: CDR1 MNHEY, CDR2 SMNVEV (reference sequence). The CDR3 here is CASSSWGLAGTGELFF. CDR3 nucleotides: TGTGCCAGCAGTTCCTGGGGACTAGCGGGAACCGGGGAGCTGTTTTTT.

The rearrangement links TRBV19 to TRBJ2-1; perhaps TRBD2 as D (5 bases). The germline CDR1 and CDR2 sequences are LNHDA and SQIVND (reference sequence). The germline V and J ends were trimmed by 5 bases and 0 bases, with 11 bases remaining between them. The CDR3 spans 15 residues. The CDR3 loop is CASSPTGSSYNEQFF. In nucleotides, the CDR3 is TGTGCCAGTAGTCCCACGGGGAGCTCCTACAATGAGCAGTTCTTC.

The DNA of the CDR3 is TGTGCCAGCACCCCGGGACAGGGCTACGAGCAGTACTTC. It is translated as CASTPGQGYEQYF. The J gene is TRBJ2-7, the V gene TRBV28; 9 bases are a match to TRBD1. The CDR3 consists of 13 residues. After removal of 7 bases from V and 3 bases from J, the junction contained 4 bases not matched to a gene. The germline gives CDR1 MDHEN, CDR2 SYDVKM.

This chain uses TRBV4-1 with TRBJ2-7; 9 nucleotides line up with TRBD2. After removal of 1 base from V and 3 bases from J, the junction contained 4 bases not matched to a gene. CDR3 size: 15 residues. CDR1 MGHRA and CDR2 YSYEKL come from the germline V gene. CDR3 residues: CASSQGRLADYEQYF. CDR3 DNA sequence: TGCGCCAGCAGCCAAGGTCGACTAGCGGACTACGAGCAGTACTTC.

The chain employs TRBV6-5 and TRBJ2-1, with unresolved D. This CDR3 comprises 11 residues. V was cut by 4 bases and J by 10 bases, with 8 bases left in between. In germline, CDR1 is MNHEY, CDR2 SVGAGI. CDR3 DNA: TGTGCCAGCAGTTCCCCCAGGGAGCAGTTCTTC. Protein: CASSSPREQFF.

The rearrangement links TRBV6-2 or TRBV6-3 to TRBJ2-2; 10 bases fit TRBD2. J lost 5 bases, V lost 6 bases, and 12 bases had no gene match. CDR1 and CDR2 from the germline V gene are MNHEY and SVGEGT. CDR3 length equals 17 residues. The CDR3 spells CASSRTPSGSFTGELFF. For the CDR3, the DNA is TGTGCCAGCAGCCGAACCCCTAGCGGGAGTTTTACCGGGGAGCTGTTTTTT.

The CDR3, as DNA: TGCGCCAGCAGCTTAAGGTCGGGACAGGGAGCGAACACTGAAGCTTTCTTT. Protein sequence: CASSLRSGQGANTEAFF. V gene TRBV5-1 combines with J gene TRBJ1-1, with TRBD1 identical over 9 bases. Germline V CDR1 and CDR2: SGHRS, YFSETQ. V was clipped by 2 bases and J by 1 base; unmatched bases: 9. This CDR3 comprises 17 residues.

V is TRBV9 and J is TRBJ2-3, with 7 bases lining up with TRBD2. Trimming took 0 bases from V and 3 from J; bases not matched to a gene: 7. The germline V gene has CDR1 SGDLS and CDR2 YYNGEE. The CDR3 sequence is 16 residues long. The CDR3 DNA sequence: TGTGCCAGCAGCGTAGAATCGGGAGGAGGGACAGATACGCAGTATTTT. It translates to CASSVESGGGTDTQYF.

The chain is built from TRBV3-1 (or the pseudogene TRBV3-2) and TRBJ1-2; 11 bases map to TRBD1. The CDR3 is 14 residues long. Germline CDR1 LGHDT, CDR2 YNNKEL (reference sequence). V was clipped by 4 bases and J by 8 bases; unmatched bases: 6. This CDR3 is CASSLDRGRRGYTF. The CDR3 nucleotides are TGTGCCAGCAGCCTGGACAGGGGGCGTCGGGGCTACACCTTC.

The chain couples TRBV28 to TRBJ2-1; 12 nucleotides align to TRBD2. Per the germline V gene, CDR1 is MDHEN and CDR2 is SYDVKM. Trimming took 2 bases from V and 9 from J; bases not matched to a gene: 8. The CDR3 covers 16 residues. The CDR3 DNA reads as TGTGCCAGCAGTTTAGGGCTAGCGGGAGGGCCGGTTGAGCAGTTCTTC. Translating gives CASSLGLAGGPVEQFF.

Remarks on this clone: This specimen includes other DNA sequences encoding the same CDR3. The chain recombines TRBV24-1 with TRBJ2-3; 8 bases are a match to TRBD1. CDR1 and CDR2 (germline): KGHDR, SFDVKD. CDR3 length: 15 residues. J was trimmed by 0 bases and V by 2 bases; bases with no gene match: 0. CDR3 sequence (DNA): TGTGCCACCAGTGATTGGACAGGGAGCACAGATACGCAGTATTTT. This translates into CATSDWTGSTDTQYF.

This clone has just one count. The chain is built from TRBV7-9 and TRBJ2-5; D not resolved. This CDR3 comprises 13 residues. CDR1 SEHNR and CDR2 FQNEAQ come from the germline V gene (reference sequence). Trimming removed 4 bases at V and 0 bases at J, with 6 bases between. The CDR3 nucleotides are TGTGCCAGCAGCTCTCGGGACCAAGAGACCCAGTACTTC. Its protein is CASSSRDQETQYF.

V usage is TRBV9 and J usage is TRBJ2-7; 11 positions agree with TRBD2. The CDR3 length is 15 residues. The V gene's germline CDR1 is SGDLS and CDR2 YYNGEE. The V gene end was trimmed by 3 bases and the J gene end by 7 bases; junction bases not matched to a gene: 9. The CDR3 DNA reads as TGTGCCAGCAGCGCTAGACTAGCGGGACTGCGAGAGCAGTACTTC. It yields the protein CASSARLAGLREQYF.

V is TRBV13 and J is TRBJ1-2, with 7 bases matching TRBD1. CDR3 length equals 15 residues. Germline-derived CDR1 and CDR2 are PRHDT and FYEKMQ (reference sequence). V lost 5 bases, J lost 8 bases, and 14 bases stayed unmatched. The CDR3 is CASSPGTEKAWGYTF. CDR3 nucleotide sequence: TGTGCCAGCAGCCCCGGGACAGAAAAAGCGTGGGGCTACACCTTC.

The chain links TRBV7-2 to TRBJ1-1; the D gene is possibly TRBD1 (6 bases). Germline V lookup: CDR1 SGHTA, CDR2 FQGNSA. V shed 6 bases and J shed 5 bases, with 13 bases lying between them. The CDR3 has 13 amino acids. The CDR3 DNA is TGTGCCAGCAGTTCTACAGGGTGGACTGAAGCTTTCTTT. Translated, it gives CASSSTGWTEAFF. The whole variable domain, filled in from reference TRBV7-2 and TRBJ1-1, reads GAGVSQSPSNKVTEKGKDVELRCDPISGHTALYWYRQSLGQGLEFLIYFQGNSAPDKSGLPSDRFSAERTGGSVSTLTIQRTQQEDSAVYLCASSSTGWTEAFFGQGTRLTVV.

The chain joins TRBV5-1 to TRBJ2-1, with D tentatively TRBD1 (5 bases). Per the germline V gene, CDR1 is SGHRS and CDR2 is YFSETQ. The V end was cut by 5 bases, the J end by 6 bases, with 12 bases between. There are 13 residues in the CDR3. This chain's CDR3 is CASSGADFNEQFF. CDR3 DNA sequence: TGCGCCAGCAGTGGGGCGGATTTCAATGAGCAGTTCTTC.